What follows are 27 T cell receptor beta chains derived from one specimen sequenced in a study of identical twins (TCRdb year 2016). The library was produced with 5' RACE. The reads were generated on an Illumina HiSeq 2000. Using fastp at Q25 and MiXCR, TCRdb reprocessed the public reads and kept productive beta chains. Records with the same CDR3 protein are collapsed into one entry carrying the most frequent genes and DNA. The sample data list 700,000 to 950,000 distinct CDR3 sequences, and 9% to 15% of these were observed just once. Together, the top ten hold around 1.6% of the sample. These data also formed part of another study, on yellow fever vaccine responses in identical twins.

The sequenced sample was PBMCs. The receptors come from a young woman in good health.

J is TRBJ2-1 and V is TRBV2, with D maybe TRBD2 (6 bases). Trimming stripped 6 bases from V and 8 bases from J, with 14 bases between. CDR3 length equals 13 residues. Germline CDR1 is SNHLY and CDR2 is FYNNEI. CDR3 sequence (DNA): TGTGCCAGCAGGGGGTGGGAGGACCATGAGCAGTTCTTC. Its translation: CASRGWEDHEQFF.

This clonotype was seen more than once but under ten times. This chain joins TRBV5-1 and TRBJ1-1; possible D gene TRBD1, 5 bases. The CDR3 is 14 residues long. From germline, CDR1 is SGHRS and CDR2 YFSETQ. V was trimmed by 4 bases and J by 8 bases, leaving 18 bases between them. CDR3 loop: CASSRRGPLVEAFF. The CDR3 DNA follows: TGCGCCAGCAGCAGGAGGGGTCCTCTAGTCGAAGCTTTCTTT.

This clonotype was seen at least ten times. The chain carries TRBV10-3 and TRBJ2-3; D gene uncertain. This CDR3 comprises 16 residues. Germline V gene sequence: CDR1 ENHRY, CDR2 SYGVKD. Deletions cut 8 bases from V and 0 bases from J, with 18 bases between. The CDR3 coding sequence is TGTGCCATCGATCGGACGCGACTCGGGAGCACAGATACGCAGTATTTT. It codes for CAIDRTRLGSTDTQYF.

Here the CDR3 DNA reads TGTGCCAGCTCACCACCAAAGCGTCCCGGACAGGAGATGAACACTGAAGCTTTCTTT. Translation: CASSPPKRPGQEMNTEAFF. The chain employs TRBV18 and TRBJ1-1; 7 bases fit TRBD1. CDR1 and CDR2 from the germline V gene are KGHSH and LQKENI. The ends lost 0 bases at V and 0 bases at J; junction bases unmatched: 13. CDR3 length: 19 residues.

This clonotype was recorded a few times. The chain links TRBV5-6 to TRBJ2-5; D call uncertain. Trimming removed 5 bases at V and 5 bases at J, with 19 bases between. There are 15 residues in the CDR3. CDR1 is SGHDT and CDR2 is YYEEEE in the germline V gene. Here the CDR3 reads CASSRVSHQRETQYF. CDR3 bases: TGTGCCAGCAGTAGGGTTTCCCACCAGAGGGAGACCCAGTACTTC.

This clonotype has ten or more counts. V gene TRBV15 combines with J gene TRBJ2-7; D gene uncertain. V lost 0 bases and J lost 3, with 6 bases in between. The CDR3 has 13 amino acids. Per the germline V gene, CDR1 is LNHNV and CDR2 is YYDKDF (reference sequence). CDR3 nucleotides: TGTGCCACCAGCAGAGAATTCCACTACGAGCAGTACGTC. Its translation: CATSREFHYEQYV.

This rearrangement joins TRBV2 to TRBJ2-1; D gene uncertain. Germline CDR1 is SNHLY and CDR2 is FYNNEI. This CDR3 comprises 11 residues. Trimming shortened V by 6 bases and J by 12 bases, and 12 bases separated the two germline ends. The CDR3 sequence is CASSLRLPQFF. The CDR3, as DNA: TGTGCCAGCAGCTTAAGACTCCCGCAGTTCTTC.

This clonotype was counted between two and nine times. The CDR3 coding sequence is TGTGCCAGCAGGCCTCAACGCCACACTTACGAGCAGTACGTC. It encodes CASRPQRHTYEQYV. The chain carries TRBV28 and TRBJ2-7; D is unclear. Deletions cut 6 bases from V and 4 bases from J, with 16 bases between. Germline CDR1 reads MDHEN; CDR2 reads SYDVKM. The CDR3 is 14 residues long.

This clonotype was seen a few times. CDR3 residues: CASSLGERGGGDTQYF. The CDR3 DNA follows: TGTGCCAGCAGTCTGGGGGAGCGGGGGGGTGGAGATACGCAGTATTTT. The chain uses TRBV12-3 or TRBV12-4 and TRBJ2-3; 10 bases are shared with TRBD2. This CDR3 spans 16 amino acids. V shed 5 bases and J 5 bases; nucleotides not matched to a gene: 10.

This clonotype was seen a handful of times. The chain joins TRBV11-2 to TRBJ2-1; D is unresolved. Germline V lookup: CDR1 SGHAT, CDR2 FQNNGV. V lost 1 base, J lost 1 base, and 14 bases lay in between. There are 17 residues in the CDR3. As DNA, the CDR3 is TGTGCCAGCAGCTTAGTAGGCCCCGGCAGTTCCTACAATGAGCAGTTCTTC. It is translated as CASSLVGPGSSYNEQFF.

The chain links TRBV20-1 to TRBJ2-1; the match to TRBD2 covers 12 bases. The ends lost 3 bases at V and 4 bases at J; junction bases unmatched: 4. The CDR3 totals 15 residues. Germline V lookup: CDR1 DFQATT, CDR2 SNEGSKA (reference sequence). The CDR3 loop is CSASRTSGAYNEQFF. CDR3 nucleotide sequence: TGCAGTGCTAGTAGGACTAGCGGGGCTTACAATGAGCAGTTCTTC.

The J gene is TRBJ2-3, the V gene TRBV20-1; D possibly corresponds to TRBD1 (5 bases). V was pared by 3 bases and J by 5 bases, with 12 bases between. The germline CDR1 and CDR2 sequences are DFQATT and SNEGSKA (reference sequence). The CDR3 spans 13 residues. CDR3 coding DNA: TGCAGTGCTAGGGTCCAGGGAATAGATACGCAGTATTTT. The encoded protein is CSARVQGIDTQYF.

The chain uses TRBV15 and TRBJ2-3, with 8 bases aligning to TRBD2. V trimming: 3 bases; J trimming: 4 bases; junction bases outside the gene matches: 9. CDR3 size: 16 residues. Germline V gives CDR1 LNHNV, CDR2 YYDKDF (reference sequence). CDR3 loop: CATSSGALAGSDTQYF. CDR3 coding DNA: TGTGCCACCAGCAGTGGGGCGCTAGCGGGTTCAGATACGCAGTATTTT.

This clonotype was observed a handful of times. This chain links TRBV25-1 with TRBJ2-1; 7 nucleotides agree with TRBD2. Germline values: CDR1 MGHDK, CDR2 SYGVNS. J gave up 8 bases and V 8 bases, and 6 bases lay outside the gene matches. CDR3 length equals 12 residues. CDR3 protein: CASGRLADEQFF. DNA of the CDR3: TGTGCCAGCGGGAGGCTAGCGGATGAGCAGTTCTTC.

This clonotype was seen a few times. V is TRBV10-3 and J is TRBJ1-2; 7 bases map to TRBD1. The trim removed 3 bases at V and 5 bases at J, leaving 9 bases unmatched. The CDR3 covers 15 residues. Germline CDR1 reads ENHRY; CDR2 reads SYGVKD. The chain's CDR3 is CAISDLGTVTYGYTF. Written as DNA, the CDR3 is TGTGCCATCAGTGATCTCGGGACAGTGACTTATGGCTACACCTTC.

This chain connects TRBV29-1 to TRBJ2-7; possible D gene TRBD1, 6 bases. The CDR3 is 13 residues long. From germline, CDR1 is SQVTM and CDR2 ANQGSEA. Trimming pared 6 bases from V and 2 bases from J, leaving 14 bases between. Here the CDR3 DNA reads TGCAGCGTCGGGGACATTGAAACCTACGAGCAGTACTTC. It specifies CSVGDIETYEQYF.

The rearrangement uses TRBV11-2 and TRBJ1-1; 7 nucleotides match TRBD1. Per germline, CDR1 SGHAT and CDR2 FQNNGV. The CDR3 is made up of 17 amino acids. The trim removed 2 bases at V and 2 bases at J, leaving 11 bases unmatched. DNA of the CDR3: TGTGCCAGCAGCTTACCCACCGATCACAGGGGAAACACTGAAGCTTTCTTT. Residues: CASSLPTDHRGNTEAFF.

The rearrangement joins TRBV4-1 to TRBJ2-2, with a tentative D call TRBD1 (5 bases). The CDR3 runs to 15 residues. CDR1 is MGHRA and CDR2 is YSYEKL in the germline V gene. The ends were cut back, 4 bases at V and 7 bases at J, with 16 bases in the middle. The CDR3 sequence is CASSRRSGLSGELFF. The CDR3 DNA sequence: TGCGCCAGCAGCCGACGGTCAGGGTTGAGCGGGGAGCTGTTTTTT.

This chain connects TRBV12-3 or TRBV12-4 to TRBJ2-1; D is perhaps TRBD2 (5 bases). This CDR3 comprises 12 residues. V was pared by 7 bases and J by 8 bases, with 12 bases between. The chain's CDR3 is CASKPRGDEQFF. The CDR3 region has the DNA TGTGCCAGCAAACCCCGGGGTGATGAGCAGTTCTTC.

This clonotype was seen a handful of times. The CDR3 sequence: CATSGRRQGPRDTGELFF. CDR3 DNA: TGTGCCACCAGTGGTCGGCGACAGGGGCCCAGGGACACCGGGGAGCTGTTTTTT. This chain links TRBV24-1 with TRBJ2-2; TRBD1 matches 8 bases. The CDR3 runs to 18 residues. The V gene end was trimmed by 5 bases and the J gene end by 3 bases; junction bases not matched to a gene: 13. Germline V CDR1 and CDR2: KGHDR, SFDVKD.

In its sample, this clonotype was seen a few times. This chain links TRBV29-1 with TRBJ2-1; tentatively, D is TRBD1 or TRBD2 (6 bases each). Between the trimmed V and J ends, which lost 3 bases and 7 bases, there was a span of 16 bases. The CDR3 is made up of 14 amino acids. The germline V gene has CDR1 SQVTM and CDR2 ANQGSEA. The CDR3 reads CSVDRGDKFNEQFF. The CDR3 coding sequence is TGCAGCGTTGATAGGGGGGATAAGTTTAATGAGCAGTTCTTC.

This clonotype was seen a handful of times. The chain couples TRBV19 to TRBJ1-2, with D uncertain. Germline assignment: CDR1 LNHDA and CDR2 SQIVND (reference sequence). V gave up 10 bases and J gave up 4 bases, with 25 bases separating them. The CDR3 totals 16 residues. The CDR3: CATHLRAGPVVYGYTF. The CDR3 DNA is TGTGCCACCCATCTAAGAGCCGGACCTGTGGTCTATGGCTACACCTTC.

This clonotype occurred a few times. The V call is TRBV20-1, the J call TRBJ2-7, with 9 bases that match TRBD1. V dropped 5 bases and J dropped 3; count of bases not matched to a gene: 11. This CDR3 spans 15 amino acids. Germline lookup yields CDR1 DFQATT and CDR2 SNEGSKA (reference sequence). The CDR3 region is CSAGNRGLKNYEQYF. In DNA, the CDR3 is TGCAGTGCTGGAAACAGGGGGCTAAAAAACTACGAGCAGTACTTC.

A few counts support this clonotype. This rearrangement joins TRBV11-2 to TRBJ2-5; 10 bases align to TRBD2. With 3 bases clipped from V and 0 bases from J, the junction kept 4 bases outside the gene matches. Germline loops: CDR1 SGHAT, CDR2 FQNNGV. CDR3 length equals 16 residues. The CDR3 region has the DNA TGTGCCAGCAGCTTTACTAGCGGGGCATACCAAGAGACCCAGTACTTC. Translating it yields CASSFTSGAYQETQYF.

This clonotype appeared many times. The chain employs TRBV12-3 or TRBV12-4 and TRBJ2-3; TRBD2 aligns across 7 bases. The V and J ends lost 6 bases and 8 bases, in that order; junction bases with no gene match: 8. This CDR3 has 13 amino acids. DNA of the CDR3: TGTGCCAGCAGCCCCGGGGAGGGCGGTACGCAGTATTTT. This codes for CASSPGEGGTQYF.

This clonotype was recorded a few times. This chain links TRBV10-3 with TRBJ2-2, with D perhaps TRBD2 (6 bases). This CDR3 spans 17 amino acids. Trimming pared 6 bases from V and 0 bases from J, leaving 17 bases between. Germline CDR1 and CDR2: ENHRY and SYGVKD. Here the CDR3 reads CAISPKLGGPNTGELFF. Here the CDR3 DNA reads TGTGCCATCAGCCCCAAGTTGGGAGGTCCGAACACCGGGGAGCTGTTTTTT.

The table lists this clonotype with many counts. This chain joins TRBV3-1 and TRBJ2-7; the D gene could be TRBD1 or TRBD2 (5 bases each). Germline CDR1 reads LGHDT; CDR2 reads YNNKEL (reference sequence). The CDR3 has 12 amino acids. The V gene lost 4 bases and the J gene lost 3 bases, with 7 bases spanning the gap. The CDR3 is CASSRGDYEQYF. The CDR3 region has the DNA TGTGCCAGCAGCCGAGGGGACTACGAGCAGTACTTC.